This T cell receptor beta chain emerged from a study of T cells expressing NK-cell markers. Study-wide context: In sorted CD3+CD56+NKG2C+, CD3+CD56+NKG2C- and CD3+CD56-NKG2C+ T cells, TCR beta repertoires were obtained.

A remark on this clonotype: The target antigen is unknown.

Study-wide results and limits: In a handful of donors, these clonotypes also led the CD3+CD56-NKG2C+ fraction. 1.0-7.0% of CD8+ T cells in about six donors belonged to dominant NKG2C+ clonotypes.

Beta-chain TCR cDNA was generated via 5'RACE template switching with UMIs. TCRdb re-called the 5' RACE reads, yielding one record per CDR3 amino acid sequence without DNA. The sample table sets out 350,000 to 450,000 distinct CDR3 sequences. Sequencing was done on a sample of blood T cells: a sorted CD56 or NKG2C T cell subset, CD4+ or CD8+ T cells, or bulk PBMC T cells (not recorded which). This receptor was taken from a man aged 18 to 69 in good health.

The CDR3 loop reads CASSVVEGGELFF. V gene TRBV9 combines with J gene TRBJ2-2; TCRdb designates TRBD2, a call that cannot be tested without DNA. The CDR3 totals 13 residues. The germline gives CDR1 SGDLS, CDR2 YYNGEE.